This T cell receptor (beta chain) emerged from a study of T-cell reconstitution after alpha-beta-depleted transplantation in children. Unique molecular identifiers were built into the TCRbeta library. TCRdb independently ran MiXCR on the PCR reads; one entry per CDR3 protein. The sample lists roughly 170,000 distinct CDR3 sequences; roughly 7.5% were seen once. This clonotype was counted many times. This TCR was sampled from a human donor who donated a stem cell graft to a child with Wiskott-Aldrich syndrome. The starting material was PBMCs from the stem cell graft donor, obtained from the stem cell graft.

The chain's CDR3 is CASSFDRGDEQFF. CDR3 DNA: TGTGCCAGCAGCTTTGACAGGGGAGATGAGCAGTTCTTC. The V call is TRBV7-2, the J call TRBJ2-1; 8 bases fit TRBD1. CDR1 is SGHTA, CDR2 FQGNSA, per germline. The V segment lost 3 bases and the J segment 8 bases; nucleotides outside the gene matches: 3. The CDR3 consists of 13 residues.